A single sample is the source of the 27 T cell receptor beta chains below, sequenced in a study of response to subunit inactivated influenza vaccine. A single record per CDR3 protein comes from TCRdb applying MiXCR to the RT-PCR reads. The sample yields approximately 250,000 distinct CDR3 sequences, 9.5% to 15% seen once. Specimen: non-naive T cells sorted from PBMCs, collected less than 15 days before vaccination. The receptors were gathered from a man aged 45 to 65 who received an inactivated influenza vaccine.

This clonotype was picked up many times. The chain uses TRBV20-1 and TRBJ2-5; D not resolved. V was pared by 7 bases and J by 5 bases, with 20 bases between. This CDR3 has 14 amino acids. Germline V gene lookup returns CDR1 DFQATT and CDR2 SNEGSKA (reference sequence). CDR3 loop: CSVRGEARLETQYF. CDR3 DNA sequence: TGCAGTGTTCGCGGAGAGGCCAGGCTGGAGACCCAGTACTTC.

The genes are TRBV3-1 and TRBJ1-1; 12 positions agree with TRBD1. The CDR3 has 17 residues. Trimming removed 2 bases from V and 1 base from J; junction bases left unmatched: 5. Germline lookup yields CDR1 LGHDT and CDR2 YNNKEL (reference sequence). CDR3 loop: CASSQTGQGARNTEAFF. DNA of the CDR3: TGTGCCAGCAGCCAAACGGGACAGGGGGCGAGGAACACTGAAGCTTTCTTT.

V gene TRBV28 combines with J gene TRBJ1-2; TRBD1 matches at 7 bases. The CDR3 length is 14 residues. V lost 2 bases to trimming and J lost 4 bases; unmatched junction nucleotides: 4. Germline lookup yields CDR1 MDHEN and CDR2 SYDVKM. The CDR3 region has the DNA TGTGCCAGCAGTTTAACCGACAGGGTCTATGGCTACACCTTC. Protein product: CASSLTDRVYGYTF.

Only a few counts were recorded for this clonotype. The CDR3 region has the DNA TGTGCCAGCAGTTACTCGACTCCTGCGACGCAGTATTTT. Encoded protein: CASSYSTPATQYF. This chain uses TRBV6-2 or TRBV6-3 with TRBJ2-3; D call uncertain. Germline values: CDR1 MNHEY, CDR2 SVGEGT. CDR3 length: 13 amino acids. The germline V and J ends were trimmed by 0 bases and 9 bases, with 10 bases remaining between them.

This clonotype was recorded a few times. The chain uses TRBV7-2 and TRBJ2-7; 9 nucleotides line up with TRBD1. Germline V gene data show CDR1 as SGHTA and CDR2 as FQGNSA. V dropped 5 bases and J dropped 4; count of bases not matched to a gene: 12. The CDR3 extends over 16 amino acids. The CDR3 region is CASSLFGTGIPYEQYF. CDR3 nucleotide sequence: TGTGCCAGCAGCCTCTTCGGGACAGGGATACCGTACGAGCAGTACTTC.

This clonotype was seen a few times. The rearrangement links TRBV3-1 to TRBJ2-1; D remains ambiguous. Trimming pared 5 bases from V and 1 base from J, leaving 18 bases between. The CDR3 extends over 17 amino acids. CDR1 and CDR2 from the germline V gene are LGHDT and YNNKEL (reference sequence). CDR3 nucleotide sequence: TGTGCCAGCAGCGGGGTGCTGGCCGAGACTTCCTACAATGAGCAGTTCTTC. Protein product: CASSGVLAETSYNEQFF.

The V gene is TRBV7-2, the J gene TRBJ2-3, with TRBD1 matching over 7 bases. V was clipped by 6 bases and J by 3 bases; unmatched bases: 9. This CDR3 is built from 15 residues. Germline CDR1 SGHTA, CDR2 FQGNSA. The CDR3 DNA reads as TGTGCCAGCAGACCTGACAGGGTTGGGACAGATACGCAGTATTTT. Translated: CASRPDRVGTDTQYF.

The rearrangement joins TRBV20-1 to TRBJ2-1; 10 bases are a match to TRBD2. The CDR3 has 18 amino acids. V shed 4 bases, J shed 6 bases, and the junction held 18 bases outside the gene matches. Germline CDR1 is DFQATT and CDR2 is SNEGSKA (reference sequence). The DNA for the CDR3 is TGCAGTGCTACCGACCATGAGCGGGAGGGGCGACGGATCAATGAGCAGTTCTTC. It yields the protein CSATDHEREGRRINEQFF.

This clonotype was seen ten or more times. The DNA of the CDR3 is TGTGCCAGCAGTTTTAGCGGGGGGGGCACAGATACGCAGTATTTT. This codes for CASSFSGGGTDTQYF. The chain has TRBV2 and TRBJ2-3, with TRBD2 identical over 11 bases. V was pared by 5 bases and J by 1 base, with 2 bases of the junction left unmatched. The V gene's germline CDR1 is SNHLY and CDR2 FYNNEI. This CDR3 comprises 15 residues.

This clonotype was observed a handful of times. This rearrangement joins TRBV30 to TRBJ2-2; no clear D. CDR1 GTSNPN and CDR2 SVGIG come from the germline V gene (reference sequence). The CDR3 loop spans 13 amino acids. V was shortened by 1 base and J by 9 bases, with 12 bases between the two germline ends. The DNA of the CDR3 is TGTGCCTGGAGTGACAATTTAAGGAGGGAGCTGTTTTTT. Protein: CAWSDNLRRELFF.

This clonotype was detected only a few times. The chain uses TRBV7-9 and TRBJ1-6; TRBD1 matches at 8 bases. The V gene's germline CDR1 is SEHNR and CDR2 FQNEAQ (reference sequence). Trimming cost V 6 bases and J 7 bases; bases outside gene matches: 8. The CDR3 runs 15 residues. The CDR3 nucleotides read TGTGCCAGCAGTGGGTGGACAGGGCCGAATTCACCCCTCCACTTT. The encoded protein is CASSGWTGPNSPLHF.

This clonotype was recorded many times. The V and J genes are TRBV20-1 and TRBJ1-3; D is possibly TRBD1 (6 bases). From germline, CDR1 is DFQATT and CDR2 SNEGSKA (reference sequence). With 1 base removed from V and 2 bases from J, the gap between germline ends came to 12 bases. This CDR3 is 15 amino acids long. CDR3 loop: CSARVGGLPGNTIYF. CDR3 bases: TGCAGTGCTAGAGTAGGGGGACTCCCTGGAAACACCATATATTTT.

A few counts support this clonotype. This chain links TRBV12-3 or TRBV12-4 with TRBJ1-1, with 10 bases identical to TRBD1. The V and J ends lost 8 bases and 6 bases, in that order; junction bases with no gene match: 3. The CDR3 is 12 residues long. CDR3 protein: CASLGTGAEAFF. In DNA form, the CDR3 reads TGTGCCAGCCTGGGGACAGGGGCTGAAGCTTTCTTT.

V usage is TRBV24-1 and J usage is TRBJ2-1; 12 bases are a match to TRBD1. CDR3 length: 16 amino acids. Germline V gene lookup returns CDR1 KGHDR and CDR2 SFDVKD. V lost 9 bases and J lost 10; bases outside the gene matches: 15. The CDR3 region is CATAPGGTGGQWEQFF. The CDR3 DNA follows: TGTGCCACCGCACCGGGCGGGACAGGGGGCCAGTGGGAGCAGTTCTTC.

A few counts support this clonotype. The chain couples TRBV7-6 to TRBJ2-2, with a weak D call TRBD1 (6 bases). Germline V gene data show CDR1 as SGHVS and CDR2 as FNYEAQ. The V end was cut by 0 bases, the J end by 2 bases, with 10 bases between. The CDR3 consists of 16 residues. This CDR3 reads CASSLAGRGNTGELFF. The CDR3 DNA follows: TGTGCCAGCAGCTTAGCTGGCAGGGGTAACACCGGGGAGCTGTTTTTT.

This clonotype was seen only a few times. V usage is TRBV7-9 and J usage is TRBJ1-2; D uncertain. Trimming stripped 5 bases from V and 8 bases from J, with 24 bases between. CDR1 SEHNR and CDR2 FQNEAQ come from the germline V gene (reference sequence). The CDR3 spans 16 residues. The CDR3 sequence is CASSDLGGPYGMGYTF. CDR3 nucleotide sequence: TGTGCCAGCAGCGACCTAGGTGGGCCGTACGGGATGGGCTACACCTTC.

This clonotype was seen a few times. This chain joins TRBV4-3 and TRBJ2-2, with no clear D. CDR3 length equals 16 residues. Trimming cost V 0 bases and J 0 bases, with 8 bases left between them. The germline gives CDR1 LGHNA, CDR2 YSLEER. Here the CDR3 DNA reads TGCGCCAGCAGCCAAGACACCAGCCCGAACACCGGGGAGCTGTTTTTT. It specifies CASSQDTSPNTGELFF.

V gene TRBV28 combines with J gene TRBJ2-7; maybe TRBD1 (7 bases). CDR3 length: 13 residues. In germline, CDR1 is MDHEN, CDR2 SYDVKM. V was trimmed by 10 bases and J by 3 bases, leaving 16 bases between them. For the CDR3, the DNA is TGTGCCACCCAGGGGGGACAGCTCTACGAGCAGTACTTC. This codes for CATQGGQLYEQYF. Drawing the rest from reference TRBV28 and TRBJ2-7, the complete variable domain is DVKVTQSSRYLVKRTGEKVFLECVQDMDHENMFWYRQDPGLGLRLIYFSYDVKMKEKGDIPEGYSVSREKKERFSLILESASTNQTSMYLCATQGGQLYEQYFGPGTRLTVT.

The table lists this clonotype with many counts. This CDR3 is CSASYSGDQETQYF. CDR3 sequence (DNA): TGCAGTGCTAGTTATAGCGGGGACCAAGAGACCCAGTACTTC. This rearrangement joins TRBV20-1 to TRBJ2-5; 8 bases map to TRBD2. This CDR3 has 14 residues. The germline V gene has CDR1 DFQATT and CDR2 SNEGSKA (reference sequence). After removal of 3 bases from V and 0 bases from J, the junction contained 3 bases not matched to a gene.

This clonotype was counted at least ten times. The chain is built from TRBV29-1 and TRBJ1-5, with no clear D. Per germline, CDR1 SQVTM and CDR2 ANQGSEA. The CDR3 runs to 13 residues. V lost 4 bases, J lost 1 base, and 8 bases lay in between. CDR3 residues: CSVVVESNQPQHF. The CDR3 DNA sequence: TGCAGCGTTGTTGTGGAGAGCAATCAGCCCCAGCATTTT.

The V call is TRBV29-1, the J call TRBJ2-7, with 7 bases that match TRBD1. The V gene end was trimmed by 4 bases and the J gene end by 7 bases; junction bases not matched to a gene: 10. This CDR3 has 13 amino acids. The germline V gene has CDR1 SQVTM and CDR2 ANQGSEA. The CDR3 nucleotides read TGCAGCGTTGCGCCGACAGGGTTATTGGAGCAGTACTTC. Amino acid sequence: CSVAPTGLLEQYF.

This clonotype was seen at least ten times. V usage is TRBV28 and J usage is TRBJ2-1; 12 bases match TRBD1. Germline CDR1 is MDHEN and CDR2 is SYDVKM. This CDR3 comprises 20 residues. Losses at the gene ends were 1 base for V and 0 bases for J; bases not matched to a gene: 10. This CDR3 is CASSLSGTGGYRSSYNEQFF. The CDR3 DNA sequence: TGTGCCAGCAGTTTATCCGGGACAGGGGGCTACCGGAGCTCCTACAATGAGCAGTTCTTC.

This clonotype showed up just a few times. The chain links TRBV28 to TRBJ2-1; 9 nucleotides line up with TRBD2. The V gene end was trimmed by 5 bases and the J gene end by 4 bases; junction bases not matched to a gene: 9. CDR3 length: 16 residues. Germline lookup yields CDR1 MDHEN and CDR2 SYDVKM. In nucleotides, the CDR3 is TGTGCCAGCAGTACCGTGGCGGGAGGGCCTTACAATGAGCAGTTCTTC. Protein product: CASSTVAGGPYNEQFF.

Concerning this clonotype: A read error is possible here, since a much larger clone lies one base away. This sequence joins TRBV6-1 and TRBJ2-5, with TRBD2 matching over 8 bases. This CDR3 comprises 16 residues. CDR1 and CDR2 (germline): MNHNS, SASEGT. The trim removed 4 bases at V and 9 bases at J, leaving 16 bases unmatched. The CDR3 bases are TGTGCCAGCAGTGGGGCGGTTAGCGGGACGGGGGAGTCCCAGTACTTC. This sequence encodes CASSGAVSGTGESQYF.

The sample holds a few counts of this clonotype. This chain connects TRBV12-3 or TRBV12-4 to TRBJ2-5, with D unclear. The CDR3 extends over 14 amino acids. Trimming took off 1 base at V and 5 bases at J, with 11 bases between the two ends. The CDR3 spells CASSLGPPLETQYF. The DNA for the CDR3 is TGTGCCAGCAGTTTAGGGCCCCCTTTGGAGACCCAGTACTTC.

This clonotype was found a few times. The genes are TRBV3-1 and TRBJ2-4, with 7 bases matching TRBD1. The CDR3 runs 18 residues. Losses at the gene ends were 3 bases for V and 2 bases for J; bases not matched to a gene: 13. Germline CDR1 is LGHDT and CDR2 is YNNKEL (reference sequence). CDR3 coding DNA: TGTGCCAGCAGCCACGGACCCGACAGGGTGGTAACCAAAAACATTCAGTACTTC. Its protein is CASSHGPDRVVTKNIQYF.

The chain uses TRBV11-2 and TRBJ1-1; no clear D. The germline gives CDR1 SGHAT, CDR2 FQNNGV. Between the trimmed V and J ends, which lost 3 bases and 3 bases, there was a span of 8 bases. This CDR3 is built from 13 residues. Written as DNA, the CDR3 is TGTGCCAGCAGCTTTACCCTGGACACTGAAGCTTTCTTT. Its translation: CASSFTLDTEAFF.